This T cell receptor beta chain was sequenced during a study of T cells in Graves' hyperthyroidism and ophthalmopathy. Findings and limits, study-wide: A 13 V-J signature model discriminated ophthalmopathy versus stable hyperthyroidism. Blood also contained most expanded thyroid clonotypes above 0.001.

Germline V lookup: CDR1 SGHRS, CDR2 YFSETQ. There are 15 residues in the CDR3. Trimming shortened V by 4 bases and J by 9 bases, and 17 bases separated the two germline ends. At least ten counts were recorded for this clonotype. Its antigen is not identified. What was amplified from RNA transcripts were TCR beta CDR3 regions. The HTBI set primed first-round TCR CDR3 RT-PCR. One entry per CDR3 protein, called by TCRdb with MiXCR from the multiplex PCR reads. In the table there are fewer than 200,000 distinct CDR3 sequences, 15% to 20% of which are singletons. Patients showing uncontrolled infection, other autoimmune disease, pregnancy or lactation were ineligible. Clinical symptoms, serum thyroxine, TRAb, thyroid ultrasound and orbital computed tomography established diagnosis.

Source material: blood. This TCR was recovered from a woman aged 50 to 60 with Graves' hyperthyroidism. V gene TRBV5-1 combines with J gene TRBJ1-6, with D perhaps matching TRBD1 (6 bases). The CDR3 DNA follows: TGCGCCAGCAGCCCGGGGGGGGCTTGGAGTTCACCCCTCCACTTT. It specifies CASSPGGAWSSPLHF.